Listed below are T cell receptor beta chains from one sample, sequenced in a study of blood T cell repertoires in COVID-19. Only in-frame clones appear in the TCRdb table, and some are missing; sequencing was by immunoSEQ multiplex PCR. Of 200,000 to 250,000 clones listed, 65% to 90% are singletons. Sequenced input: peripheral blood. The source is a woman in her 70s with COVID-19, enrolled during active disease. Both conserved end residues are part of each CDR3. The order of the fields is V gene, J gene, CDR3 protein.

TRBV4-1,TRBJ2-5,CASSPYGGLKETQYF
TRBV15,TRBJ1-1,CATSREIQGEAFF
TRBV18,TRBJ2-2,CASSPVRPEAGTGELFF
TRBV6-5,TRBJ1-1,CASSWSANTEAFF
TRBV9,TRBJ2-3,CASSVSGVTDTQYF
TRBV3-1/TRBV3-2,TRBJ1-4,CASSQVRDIGDNREKLFF
TRBV5-6,TRBJ1-2,CASSPPSGNYGYTF
TRBV9,TRBJ2-5,CASSVGTNPQETQYF
TRBV19,TRBJ1-1,CASSPVQFTKAFF
TRBV6-2/TRBV6-3,TRBJ2-1,CASSTGTGGTPTYNEQFF
TRBV6-2/TRBV6-3,TRBJ1-2,CASSYSRVTGEGYTF
TRBV7-2,TRBJ2-1,CASSAFGGGGFDEQFF
TRBV19,TRBJ2-7,CASSAQSQGAYYEQYF
TRBV11-2,TRBJ1-1,CASSLIGPTGTEAFF
TRBV29-1,TRBJ1-1,CSVRAFGQGYTEAFF
TRBV11-3,TRBJ1-3,CASSYDSSGNTIYF
TRBV12-3/TRBV12-4,TRBJ1-1,CASSLSSNTEAFF
TRBV7-7,TRBJ2-5,CASSLVAGGRETQYF
TRBV3-1/TRBV3-2,TRBJ2-7,CASSQDLGVGAYEQYF
TRBV7-2,TRBJ2-7,CASSLGHLDEQYF
TRBV9,TRBJ2-5,CASNRGGETQYF
TRBV7-3,TRBJ1-1,CASSYPTGGRAEAFF
TRBV4-3,TRBJ1-1,CASSQVPGGDTNTEAFF
TRBV2,TRBJ2-7,CASYGAGGAHEQYF
TRBV2,TRBJ2-1,CASSEEQALDEQFF
TRBV29-1,TRBJ1-1,CSGGQVVTEAFF
TRBV5-6,TRBJ2-7,CASSSLLAGVGFSYEQYF
TRBV5-8,TRBJ1-1,CASSFGGANTEAFF
TRBV6-5,TRBJ2-1,CASNRPLGEQFF
TRBV19,TRBJ2-3,CASSIGVGQGGPDTQYF
TRBV4-3,TRBJ2-2,CASSRVLAGGNGGWTGELFF
TRBV7-2,TRBJ1-2,CASSLRTGSNYGYTF
TRBV10-3,TRBJ2-7,CAISEGFVGLYEQYF
TRBV19,TRBJ1-2,CASNTGGLGYGYTF
TRBV7-2,TRBJ1-6,CASSLRGQGEAYNSPLHF
TRBV4-2,TRBJ2-7,CASSQDLTGSSYEQYF
TRBV7-2,TRBJ2-7,CASSLAGTGYYEQYF
TRBV5-4,TRBJ1-6,CASSFDRSSYNSPLHF
TRBV21-1,TRBJ1-3,CASSKLRPVGNTIYF
TRBV19,TRBJ1-1,CASSIIGGEAFF
TRBV27,TRBJ1-2,CASSLRGRGGYTF
TRBV24-1,TRBJ1-5,CATSGLDGTDLYSNQPQHF
TRBV5-1,TRBJ2-3,CASSLGDRSTDTQYF
TRBV7-8,TRBJ1-1,CASSLDGKGNTEAFF
TRBV19,TRBJ2-3,CASTLTGVHTQYF
TRBV11-2,TRBJ2-1,CASSKTSGRAHEQFF
TRBV3-1/TRBV3-2,TRBJ2-7,CASSQEARSSYEQYF
TRBV6-1,TRBJ1-3,CASSERRGSGNTIYF